These 8 T cell receptor beta chains share one sample of origin, sequenced in a study of CD8 T cells in Susac syndrome. With random hexamers, reverse transcription was performed on roughly 0.5 to 1 ug of RNA. TCRdb fed the immunoSEQ multiplex PCR reads into MiXCR, producing one record per CDR3 protein. The sample includes about 280,000 distinct CDR3 sequences, 80% to 90% seen only once; the top ten take about 0.11%. Source material: CD8+ T cells from PBMCs. These receptors all stem from a human donor with multiple sclerosis.

The V gene is TRBV7-3, the J gene TRBJ2-6, with D perhaps TRBD1 (6 bases). With 5 bases removed from V and 2 bases from J, the gap between germline ends came to 10 bases. From germline, CDR1 is SGHTA and CDR2 FQGTGA. The CDR3 loop spans 15 amino acids. The CDR3 spells CASSASGAGANVLTF. The CDR3 DNA reads TGTGCCAGCAGCGCCTCAGGGGCTGGGGCCAACGTCCTGACTTTC.

The V and J genes are TRBV19 and TRBJ2-3; tentatively, D is TRBD2 (5 bases). There are 12 residues in the CDR3. Between the trimmed V and J ends, which lost 4 bases and 6 bases, there was a span of 8 bases. Germline loops: CDR1 LNHDA, CDR2 SQIVND (reference sequence). The CDR3 DNA reads TGTGCCAGTAGTAGCTTAGCGGATACGCAGTATTTT. This gives the protein CASSSLADTQYF.

The V call is TRBV18, the J call TRBJ2-5; perhaps TRBD1 as D (6 bases). Trimming removed 0 bases at V and 5 bases at J, with 13 bases between. The germline V gene has CDR1 KGHSH and CDR2 LQKENI. This CDR3 is built from 15 residues. CDR3 sequence (DNA): TGTGCCAGCTCACCACCGTACAGGGAGAGGGAGACCCAGTACTTC. Its translation: CASSPPYRERETQYF.

The rearrangement joins TRBV7-8 to TRBJ2-7; 9 bases map to TRBD2. V lost 7 bases to trimming and J lost 2 bases; unmatched junction nucleotides: 9. Germline V gene data show CDR1 as SGHVS and CDR2 as FQNEAQ. The CDR3 sequence is 15 residues long. CDR3 DNA sequence: TGTGCCAGCACCCCTGCGGGAGGGGGTCCCTACGAGCAGTACTTC. Translated, it gives CASTPAGGGPYEQYF.

The gene calls are TRBV6-5 and TRBJ2-1, with 9 positions matching TRBD2. After removal of 8 bases from V and 8 bases from J, the junction contained 10 bases not matched to a gene. This CDR3 is built from 14 residues. Per the germline V gene, CDR1 is MNHEY and CDR2 is SVGAGI. In nucleotides, the CDR3 is TGTGCCAGCCATGGCGGGAGGGCCGGGTATGAGCAGTTCTTC. The encoded protein is CASHGGRAGYEQFF.

This chain uses TRBV7-9 with TRBJ1-1, with no clear D. V lost 7 bases to trimming and J lost 1 base, with 16 bases between them. The CDR3 loop spans 15 amino acids. Germline CDR1 reads SEHNR; CDR2 reads FQNEAQ (reference sequence). CDR3 protein: CASNPRAQSNTEAFF. CDR3 sequence (DNA): TGTGCCAGCAACCCACGAGCCCAGTCGAACACTGAAGCTTTCTTT.

The V call is TRBV12-3 or TRBV12-4, the J call TRBJ2-1; 10 bases align to TRBD2. The CDR3 is 16 amino acids. The trim removed 4 bases at V and 4 bases at J, leaving 7 bases unmatched. CDR3 residues: CASSSPLAGVYNEQFF. The CDR3 bases are TGTGCCAGCAGTTCTCCCCTAGCGGGAGTATACAATGAGCAGTTCTTC.

This clonotype was seen only a few times. J is TRBJ1-1 and V is TRBV6-5; D may be TRBD1 (5 bases). Trimming shortened V by 8 bases and J by 12 bases, and 7 bases separated the two germline ends. Germline V lookup: CDR1 MNHEY, CDR2 SVGAGI. The CDR3 runs 8 residues. CDR3 in DNA: TGTGCCAGCGGGGGGACTTTCTTT. This encodes CASGGTFF.